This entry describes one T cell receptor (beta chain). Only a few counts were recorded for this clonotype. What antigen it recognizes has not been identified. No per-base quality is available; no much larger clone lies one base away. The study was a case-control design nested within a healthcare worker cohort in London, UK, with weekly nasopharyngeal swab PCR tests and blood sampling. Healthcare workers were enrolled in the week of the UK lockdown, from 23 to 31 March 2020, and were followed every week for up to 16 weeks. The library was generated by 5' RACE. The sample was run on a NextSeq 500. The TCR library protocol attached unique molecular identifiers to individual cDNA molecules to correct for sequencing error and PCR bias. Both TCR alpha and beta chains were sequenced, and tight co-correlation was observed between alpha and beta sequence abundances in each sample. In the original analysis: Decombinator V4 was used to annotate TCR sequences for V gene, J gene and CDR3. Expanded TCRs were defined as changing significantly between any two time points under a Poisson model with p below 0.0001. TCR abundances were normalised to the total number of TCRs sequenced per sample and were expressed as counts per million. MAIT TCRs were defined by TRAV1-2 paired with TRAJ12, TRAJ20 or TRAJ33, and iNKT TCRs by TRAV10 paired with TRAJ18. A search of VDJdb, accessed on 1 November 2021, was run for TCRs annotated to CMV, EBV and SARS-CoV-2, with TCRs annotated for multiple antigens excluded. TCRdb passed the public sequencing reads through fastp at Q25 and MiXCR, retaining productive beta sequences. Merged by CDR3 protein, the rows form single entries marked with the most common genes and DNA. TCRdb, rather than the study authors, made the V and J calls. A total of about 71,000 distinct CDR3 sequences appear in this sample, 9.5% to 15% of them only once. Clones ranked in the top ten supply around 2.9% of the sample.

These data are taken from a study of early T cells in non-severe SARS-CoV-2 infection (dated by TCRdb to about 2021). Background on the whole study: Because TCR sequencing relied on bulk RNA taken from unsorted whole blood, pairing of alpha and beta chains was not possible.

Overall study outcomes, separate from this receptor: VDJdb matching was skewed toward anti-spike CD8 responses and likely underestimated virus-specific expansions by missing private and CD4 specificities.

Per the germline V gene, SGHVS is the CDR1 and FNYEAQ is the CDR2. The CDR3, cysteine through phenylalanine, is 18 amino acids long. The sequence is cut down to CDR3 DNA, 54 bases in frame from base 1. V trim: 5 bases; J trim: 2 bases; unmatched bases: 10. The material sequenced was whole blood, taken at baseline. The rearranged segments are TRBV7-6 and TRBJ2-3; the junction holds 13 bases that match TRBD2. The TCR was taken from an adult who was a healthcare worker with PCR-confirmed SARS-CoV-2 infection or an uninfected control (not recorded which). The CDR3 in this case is CASSRGLAGELYTDTQYF. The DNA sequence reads TGTGCCAGCAGCCGAGGACTAGCGGGGGAACTATACACAGATACGCAGTATTTT. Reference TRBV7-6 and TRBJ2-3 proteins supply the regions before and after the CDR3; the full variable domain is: GAGVSQSPRYKVTKRGQDVALRCDPISGHVSLYWYRQALGQGPEFLTYFNYEAQQDKSGLPNDRFSAERPEGSISTLTIQRTEQRDSAMYRCASSRGLAGELYTDTQYFGPGTRLTVL.